The sequence of this T cell receptor (beta chain) was determined in a study of OX40 agonist ivuxolimab in advanced cancers. The wider study: Males comprised about 84% of the group, whose mean age was approximately 60 years (range about 20 to 85).

The CDR3 is 15 residues long. About this clone itself: Its antigen is unknown.

TCRdb's table, derived via immunoSEQ multiplex PCR, lists solely in-frame clones and lacks some. The sample has tens of thousands of clones, roughly nine tenths seen once; the top ten hold about 0.95%. Baseline, cycle 4 day 1, and cycle 7 day 1 were the blood sampling points. Study results and caveats: On average, CD8+ T cells had more expanded clones than CD4+.

Sequenced material: CD4+ or CD8+ T cells sorted from blood, taken in a trial of the OX40 agonist ivuxolimab. This receptor was obtained from an adult with an advanced solid tumor such as melanoma, head and neck, liver or kidney cancer. J is TRBJ1-4 and V is TRBV21-1; the table's D call, TRBD1, has no DNA check behind it. TRBV21-1 represents a pseudogene. DNA for the CDR3: TGTGCCAGCAGCAAAGGGGACAGGGTGCATGAAAAACTGTTTTTT. As protein: CASSKGDRVHEKLFF.